Below, one TCR beta chain is given with its context. Naive CD8 cells lacked CD45RO and underwent positive selection for CCR7, leaving out terminally differentiated effector memory CD45RA+ cells. Germline V gives CDR1 MDHEN, CDR2 SYDVKM. The V segment lost 9 bases and the J segment 2 bases; nucleotides outside the gene matches: 3. The CDR3 covers 12 residues. This sample is drawn from a study of shared clonotypes between healthy human individuals. Assay used: immunoSEQ multiplex PCR; TCRdb lists only in-frame clones, some missing. Of millions of clones listed, just under 95% are singletons. This clonotype was obtained from a young man in good health. The sample taken for sequencing was naive CD8+ T cells sorted from blood. This chain connects TRBV28 to TRBJ2-5, with 7 bases aligning to TRBD2. The CDR3 spells CASRDYQETQYF. The CDR3 DNA reads TGTGCCAGTAGGGACTATCAAGAGACCCAGTACTTC.